A selection of T cell receptor beta chains follows, all from one sample in a study of graft-versus-host responses after intestinal transplantation. Sequencing was performed with immunoSEQ multiplex PCR; in TCRdb, only in-frame clones are kept and a portion is missing. The data hold tens of thousands of clones, with 50% to 65% observed a single time. This sample comprised alloreactive CD4+ T cells from a mixed lymphocyte reaction culture, obtained before intestinal transplant. All receptors derive from a human patient who received an intestinal transplant. CDR3s leave out the opening cysteine and the closing phenylalanine or tryptophan. The D gene is left open where the match is weak.

J gene | V gene | D gene | CDR3 protein
TRBJ1-1 | TRBV5-1 | NA | ASSLKIGAGEAF
TRBJ2-2 | TRBV10-3 | TRBD2 | AIGAGAGELF
TRBJ2-7 | TRBV11-2 | TRBD2 | ASSSYSGSTYEQY
TRBJ1-5 | TRBV19 | NA | ASSPPGVGNQPQH
TRBJ1-6 | TRBV25-1 | NA | ASSAGLLPSPLH
TRBJ1-2 | TRBV7-3 | TRBD1 | ASSPKRGLGYT
TRBJ1-6 | TRBV6-5 | TRBD1 | ASRGQGIPLH
TRBJ2-2 | TRBV7-9 | TRBD1 | ASSLDRGITGELF
TRBJ1-4 | TRBV18 | TRBD1 | ASSPANGQELF
TRBJ2-7 | TRBV9 | TRBD2 | ASSLGGTVGIYEQY
TRBJ2-7 | TRBV28 | TRBD1 | ASSQDRGSIYEQY
TRBJ2-5 | TRBV7-9 | TRBD2 | ASSLGVSSGGAEETQY
TRBJ1-1 | TRBV23-1 | NA | ASSRGESEAF
TRBJ1-1 | TRBV29-1 | NA | STRAGNTEAF
TRBJ1-5 | TRBV7-7 | NA | ASSLSGNQPQH
TRBJ1-2 | TRBV29-1 | NA | SVDSGAGYGYT
TRBJ2-1 | TRBV18 | TRBD2 | ASSPPDGLVNEQF
TRBJ1-4 | TRBV6-6 | NA | ASRVRGINEKLF
TRBJ2-7 | TRBV11-2 | TRBD2 | ASSPVAGGPYEQY
TRBJ2-5 | TRBV7-9 | TRBD2 | ASSLGELAGVNLEETQY
TRBJ1-2 | TRBV7-9 | NA | AGTRGLPYGYT
TRBJ2-5 | TRBV5-1 | TRBD2 | ASSSAGLAGDIETQY
TRBJ2-3 | TRBV15 | TRBD1 | ATGKQGAEADTQY